A selection of T cell receptor beta chains follows, all from one sample in a study of blood T cell repertoires in COVID-19. The method was immunoSEQ multiplex PCR; TCRdb's version includes in-frame clones alone and lacks a portion of them. Of about 58,000 clones in the sample, about 91% are singletons; the top ten hold over 11%. Sample: peripheral blood. Receptor source: a woman aged 55-69 years with active COVID-19. CDR3s include the opening cysteine and the closing phenylalanine or tryptophan. Each record gives: CDR3 DNA, CDR3 protein, J gene, D gene, CDR3 length, clone size, V gene. The D gene is left open where the match is weak. Clone size is shown for a subset of rows, as once, few, many or a class of expanded clone.

cdr3_nt: TGTGCCAGCAGCGTAGCCCCAGGTTTCGCGAACACCGGGGAGCTGTTTTTT
cdr3_aa: CASSVAPGFANTGELFF
j_call: TRBJ2-2
d_call: .
cdr3_length: 17
clone_size: .
v_call: TRBV9

cdr3_nt: TGTGCCAGCTCACCAACAGGAGACTATGGCTACACCTTC
cdr3_aa: CASSPTGDYGYTF
j_call: TRBJ1-2
d_call: .
cdr3_length: 13
clone_size: .
v_call: TRBV18

cdr3_nt: TGCAGTGCTAGTTCGTCTAGGGACAACTACGAGCAGTACTTC
cdr3_aa: CSASSSRDNYEQYF
j_call: TRBJ2-7
d_call: .
cdr3_length: 14
clone_size: once
v_call: TRBV20-1

cdr3_nt: TGCGCCAGCAGCTTGTCCTCAGGGGGCTTGGATTCACCCCTCCACTTT
cdr3_aa: CASSLSSGGLDSPLHF
j_call: TRBJ1-6
d_call: TRBD1
cdr3_length: 16
clone_size: .
v_call: TRBV5-1

cdr3_nt: TGTGCCAGTAGTATTTACTATAGCAATCAGCCCCAGCATTTT
cdr3_aa: CASSIYYSNQPQHF
j_call: TRBJ1-5
d_call: .
cdr3_length: 14
clone_size: few
v_call: TRBV19

cdr3_nt: TGCGCCAGCAGCTTGGGTTGGCCCACAGGGGGGCCGTTCTACGAGCAGTACTTC
cdr3_aa: CASSLGWPTGGPFYEQYF
j_call: TRBJ2-7
d_call: TRBD1
cdr3_length: 18
clone_size: .
v_call: TRBV5-1

cdr3_nt: TGTGCCAGCAGCTTAGCGCCAGACACTGAAGCTTTCTTT
cdr3_aa: CASSLAPDTEAFF
j_call: TRBJ1-1
d_call: .
cdr3_length: 13
clone_size: .
v_call: TRBV5-6

cdr3_nt: TGTGCCAGCAGTGAACAAGGGCAGGGCAGGGGCAATCAGCCCCAGCATTTT
cdr3_aa: CASSEQGQGRGNQPQHF
j_call: TRBJ1-5
d_call: .
cdr3_length: 17
clone_size: .
v_call: TRBV6-1

cdr3_nt: TGCAGTGCTAGTGTGCAGCGGGGGGGAGCAGATACGCAGTATTTT
cdr3_aa: CSASVQRGGADTQYF
j_call: TRBJ2-3
d_call: TRBD2
cdr3_length: 15
clone_size: .
v_call: TRBV20-1

cdr3_nt: TGCGCCAGCCTTCGGGACAGGGGGTCTGAAGCTTTCTTT
cdr3_aa: CASLRDRGSEAFF
j_call: TRBJ1-1
d_call: TRBD1
cdr3_length: 13
clone_size: .
v_call: TRBV4-1

cdr3_nt: TGTGCCATCCGACGGGCCTCGGGGGGCACCGGGGAGCTGTTTTTT
cdr3_aa: CAIRRASGGTGELFF
j_call: TRBJ2-2
d_call: TRBD2
cdr3_length: 15
clone_size: .
v_call: TRBV27

cdr3_nt: TGTGCCAGCAGTGAAGGCGGGGGGCAATCCTACGAGCAGTACTTC
cdr3_aa: CASSEGGGQSYEQYF
j_call: TRBJ2-7
d_call: TRBD2
cdr3_length: 15
clone_size: .
v_call: TRBV6-1

cdr3_nt: TGTGCCAGCAGCTTATGGCTTCGCACAGATACGCAGTATTTT
cdr3_aa: CASSLWLRTDTQYF
j_call: TRBJ2-3
d_call: .
cdr3_length: 14
clone_size: .
v_call: TRBV7-2

cdr3_nt: TGTGCCAGCAGCAACCGTCCCGCCGGTATCTATGGCTACACCTTC
cdr3_aa: CASSNRPAGIYGYTF
j_call: TRBJ1-2
d_call: .
cdr3_length: 15
clone_size: .
v_call: TRBV6-5

cdr3_nt: TGTGCCAGCAGCCGTTCGGGGGGGGGCCTCATCAGCGAGCAGTACTTC
cdr3_aa: CASSRSGGGLISEQYF
j_call: TRBJ2-7
d_call: TRBD2
cdr3_length: 16
clone_size: .
v_call: TRBV5-4

cdr3_nt: TGTGCCTGGAGTGTTGAAGAGCGGAACACCATATATTTT
cdr3_aa: CAWSVEERNTIYF
j_call: TRBJ1-3
d_call: .
cdr3_length: 13
clone_size: .
v_call: TRBV30

cdr3_nt: TGTGCCAGCAGCCGGGCGGGGGGAACCTACGAGCAGTACTTC
cdr3_aa: CASSRAGGTYEQYF
j_call: TRBJ2-7
d_call: TRBD2
cdr3_length: 14
clone_size: .
v_call: TRBV3-1/TRBV3-2

cdr3_nt: TGTGCCAGCAGCCTTCGGGGGGGCACCTACGAGCAGTACTTC
cdr3_aa: CASSLRGGTYEQYF
j_call: TRBJ2-7
d_call: TRBD2
cdr3_length: 14
clone_size: .
v_call: TRBV9

cdr3_nt: TGCAGCGTTGAAGGTGGACATACTAACTATGGCTACACCTTC
cdr3_aa: CSVEGGHTNYGYTF
j_call: TRBJ1-2
d_call: .
cdr3_length: 14
clone_size: .
v_call: TRBV29-1

cdr3_nt: TGTGCCAGCTCACTAATCGCCCCACAGGGGCGCTCCACCGGGGAGCTGTTTTTT
cdr3_aa: CASSLIAPQGRSTGELFF
j_call: TRBJ2-2
d_call: TRBD1
cdr3_length: 18
clone_size: .
v_call: TRBV18

cdr3_nt: TGTGCCAGCAGGGTTGATGGGGGACAGCACAATGAGCAGTTCTTC
cdr3_aa: CASRVDGGQHNEQFF
j_call: TRBJ2-1
d_call: TRBD1
cdr3_length: 15
clone_size: once
v_call: TRBV2

cdr3_nt: TGTGCCAGCAGCCCACCGGGACTAGCGGGGGCCGGGGAGCTGTTTTTT
cdr3_aa: CASSPPGLAGAGELFF
j_call: TRBJ2-2
d_call: TRBD2
cdr3_length: 16
clone_size: .
v_call: TRBV7-2

cdr3_nt: TGTGCCAGCAGCTTAGCGGGGGGAGATACGCAGTATTTT
cdr3_aa: CASSLAGGDTQYF
j_call: TRBJ2-3
d_call: .
cdr3_length: 13
clone_size: .
v_call: TRBV7-9

cdr3_nt: TGCGCCAGCAGCCGATCTGGACAGATGATGAATGAAAAACTGTTTTTT
cdr3_aa: CASSRSGQMMNEKLFF
j_call: TRBJ1-4
d_call: .
cdr3_length: 16
clone_size: few
v_call: TRBV5-1

cdr3_nt: TGCGCCAGCAGCTTTATCTCCAGTCCAATTCCCGACGAGCAGTACTTC
cdr3_aa: CASSFISSPIPDEQYF
j_call: TRBJ2-7
d_call: .
cdr3_length: 16
clone_size: few
v_call: TRBV5-1

cdr3_nt: TGTGCCAGCAGCTCGACGGGACAGGGAGACAATGAGCAGTTCTTC
cdr3_aa: CASSSTGQGDNEQFF
j_call: TRBJ2-1
d_call: TRBD1
cdr3_length: 15
clone_size: .
v_call: TRBV5-5

cdr3_nt: TGTGCCAGCAGCTTGGGAGCGGGGGGCCGTCAAGAGACCCAGTACTTC
cdr3_aa: CASSLGAGGRQETQYF
j_call: TRBJ2-5
d_call: TRBD2
cdr3_length: 16
clone_size: .
v_call: TRBV5-4

cdr3_nt: TGTGCCAGCAGCTTAGAGGGGGGGACCACCGGGGAGCTGTTTTTT
cdr3_aa: CASSLEGGTTGELFF
j_call: TRBJ2-2
d_call: .
cdr3_length: 15
clone_size: .
v_call: TRBV7-6

cdr3_nt: TGTGCCAGCAGCGTAGCAGGAACAGGCGAGACCCAGTACTTC
cdr3_aa: CASSVAGTGETQYF
j_call: TRBJ2-5
d_call: .
cdr3_length: 14
clone_size: .
v_call: TRBV9

cdr3_nt: TGTGCCATCAGGCCTAGCGGGGGGCGGGCAGATACGCAGTATTTT
cdr3_aa: CAIRPSGGRADTQYF
j_call: TRBJ2-3
d_call: TRBD2
cdr3_length: 15
clone_size: .
v_call: TRBV10-3

cdr3_nt: TGTGCCAGTGGGCCCCCACGAGATACGCAGTATTTT
cdr3_aa: CASGPPRDTQYF
j_call: TRBJ2-3
d_call: .
cdr3_length: 12
clone_size: .
v_call: TRBV7-3

cdr3_nt: TGCGCCAGCAGCCAATCGACAGGGAACTCTGGAAACACCATATATTTT
cdr3_aa: CASSQSTGNSGNTIYF
j_call: TRBJ1-3
d_call: TRBD1
cdr3_length: 16
clone_size: .
v_call: TRBV4-1

cdr3_nt: TGTGCCAGCAGCTACTCCTACGAGCAGTACTTC
cdr3_aa: CASSYSYEQYF
j_call: TRBJ2-7
d_call: .
cdr3_length: 11
clone_size: .
v_call: TRBV14

cdr3_nt: TGTGCCTGGGAGACTAGTCAACCTCACCAAGGCTCCTACAATGAGCAGTTCTTC
cdr3_aa: CAWETSQPHQGSYNEQFF
j_call: TRBJ2-1
d_call: .
cdr3_length: 18
clone_size: .
v_call: TRBV30

cdr3_nt: TGCGCCAGCAGCTTGGGACAGGGTGGGGAAAAACTGTTTTTT
cdr3_aa: CASSLGQGGEKLFF
j_call: TRBJ1-4
d_call: TRBD1
cdr3_length: 14
clone_size: .
v_call: TRBV5-1

cdr3_nt: TGTGCCAGCAGCTTGACAGGGAGCCACGAGCAGTACTTC
cdr3_aa: CASSLTGSHEQYF
j_call: TRBJ2-7
d_call: .
cdr3_length: 13
clone_size: .
v_call: TRBV5-8

cdr3_nt: TGTGCCAGCACCTCAGACAGGGAGTACAATGAGCAGTTCTTC
cdr3_aa: CASTSDREYNEQFF
j_call: TRBJ2-1
d_call: .
cdr3_length: 14
clone_size: .
v_call: TRBV21-1

cdr3_nt: TGTGCCAGCAGTGAATTAAGAGGGTCGAGCAATCAGCCCCAGCATTTT
cdr3_aa: CASSELRGSSNQPQHF
j_call: TRBJ1-5
d_call: .
cdr3_length: 16
clone_size: .
v_call: TRBV25-1

cdr3_nt: TGTGCCAGTGCCCCGGGGGCAGGGGGAATCACAGATACGCAGTATTTT
cdr3_aa: CASAPGAGGITDTQYF
j_call: TRBJ2-3
d_call: .
cdr3_length: 16
clone_size: .
v_call: TRBV19

cdr3_nt: TGTGCCAGCAGTCAACTTGGAGGGTCGGGTGAAAAACTGTTTTTT
cdr3_aa: CASSQLGGSGEKLFF
j_call: TRBJ1-4
d_call: .
cdr3_length: 15
clone_size: few
v_call: TRBV6-5

cdr3_nt: TGTGCCAGCAGACAACAGGGGGCCGGAAACACCATATATTTT
cdr3_aa: CASRQQGAGNTIYF
j_call: TRBJ1-3
d_call: TRBD1
cdr3_length: 14
clone_size: .
v_call: TRBV14

cdr3_nt: TGTGCCAGCAGTTCCCGGGCCCTATGGGGAGGGGGTTCACCCCTCCACTTT
cdr3_aa: CASSSRALWGGGSPLHF
j_call: TRBJ1-6
d_call: .
cdr3_length: 17
clone_size: many
v_call: TRBV27

cdr3_nt: TGTGCCAGCAGCTTCGGCGCTAGCGGGGAAACTAGCACAGATACGCAGTATTTT
cdr3_aa: CASSFGASGETSTDTQYF
j_call: TRBJ2-3
d_call: TRBD2
cdr3_length: 18
clone_size: .
v_call: TRBV5-4

cdr3_nt: TGCGCCAGCAGCTTGTTTCAGGGCTCCTACGAGCAGTACTTC
cdr3_aa: CASSLFQGSYEQYF
j_call: TRBJ2-7
d_call: .
cdr3_length: 14
clone_size: .
v_call: TRBV5-1

cdr3_nt: TGTGCCATCAGTGAGTCGGCGGGGAACACCGGGGAGCTGTTTTTT
cdr3_aa: CAISESAGNTGELFF
j_call: TRBJ2-2
d_call: .
cdr3_length: 15
clone_size: .
v_call: TRBV10-3

cdr3_nt: TGTGCCAGCAGTGTGGGGCAGGGCAGGGGAGCTTTCTTT
cdr3_aa: CASSVGQGRGAFF
j_call: TRBJ1-1
d_call: .
cdr3_length: 13
clone_size: .
v_call: TRBV2

cdr3_nt: TGTGCCAGCAGCCAAGAACAGGCGGGGACTGAAGCTTTCTTT
cdr3_aa: CASSQEQAGTEAFF
j_call: TRBJ1-1
d_call: .
cdr3_length: 14
clone_size: .
v_call: TRBV4-2

cdr3_nt: TGTGCCAGCAGTTCTCAGGGGTTGGGTCAGTACTTC
cdr3_aa: CASSSQGLGQYF
j_call: TRBJ2-4
d_call: .
cdr3_length: 12
clone_size: .
v_call: TRBV28

cdr3_nt: TGTGCCAGCAGCTCCGGACAGGGGGCGCGGGCTAACTATGGCTACACCTTC
cdr3_aa: CASSSGQGARANYGYTF
j_call: TRBJ1-2
d_call: TRBD1
cdr3_length: 17
clone_size: .
v_call: TRBV2

cdr3_nt: TGTGCCAGCAGTTCCACGTGGAGGGACACTGAAGCTTTCTTT
cdr3_aa: CASSSTWRDTEAFF
j_call: TRBJ1-1
d_call: .
cdr3_length: 14
clone_size: .
v_call: TRBV27

cdr3_nt: TGTGCCAGCTCACCGGGACAGGGGGTAAACTATGGCTACACCTTC
cdr3_aa: CASSPGQGVNYGYTF
j_call: TRBJ1-2
d_call: TRBD1
cdr3_length: 15
clone_size: .
v_call: TRBV18

cdr3_nt: TGTGCCAGCAGTAGACAGGGGTACGAGCAGTACTTC
cdr3_aa: CASSRQGYEQYF
j_call: TRBJ2-7
d_call: TRBD1
cdr3_length: 12
clone_size: .
v_call: TRBV6-5

cdr3_nt: TGTGCCAGCAGTTCCGGAGGGGCGGGGGTCTACAATGAGCAGTTCTTC
cdr3_aa: CASSSGGAGVYNEQFF
j_call: TRBJ2-1
d_call: TRBD2
cdr3_length: 16
clone_size: once
v_call: TRBV5-4

cdr3_nt: TGTGCCAGCAGCCAAGACAGGGTGGGATCTAGCACAGATACGCAGTATTTT
cdr3_aa: CASSQDRVGSSTDTQYF
j_call: TRBJ2-3
d_call: .
cdr3_length: 17
clone_size: .
v_call: TRBV4-2

cdr3_nt: TGCGCCACTATACAGGGGGTTGGCCCCTACGAGCAGTACTTC
cdr3_aa: CATIQGVGPYEQYF
j_call: TRBJ2-7
d_call: TRBD1
cdr3_length: 14
clone_size: .
v_call: TRBV10-2

cdr3_nt: TGTGCCAGCAGGAATACAGGGTTTCACAATGAGCAGTTCTTC
cdr3_aa: CASRNTGFHNEQFF
j_call: TRBJ2-1
d_call: .
cdr3_length: 14
clone_size: .
v_call: TRBV3-1/TRBV3-2

cdr3_nt: TGTGCCAGCAGCCTGACTGGGAGGAACACTGAAGCTTTCTTT
cdr3_aa: CASSLTGRNTEAFF
j_call: TRBJ1-1
d_call: .
cdr3_length: 14
clone_size: .
v_call: TRBV9

cdr3_nt: TGTGCCAGCAACCGGGAGTTAAACTATGGCTACACCTTC
cdr3_aa: CASNRELNYGYTF
j_call: TRBJ1-2
d_call: .
cdr3_length: 13
clone_size: .
v_call: TRBV2

cdr3_nt: TGTGCCTGGAGTCCACAGAACACTGAAGCTTTCTTT
cdr3_aa: CAWSPQNTEAFF
j_call: TRBJ1-1
d_call: .
cdr3_length: 12
clone_size: .
v_call: TRBV30